This paragraph reports one TCR beta chain. No cognate antigen has been identified for it. Per-nucleotide qualities are absent, and no much larger clonotype sits a single base away. The data belong to a study of OX40 agonist ivuxolimab in advanced cancers. General notes on the study: Ivuxolimab was a fully human IgG2 agonistic monoclonal antibody targeting the costimulatory receptor OX40 (CD134). Intravenous ivuxolimab was administered to patients every 2 weeks at six dose levels: 0.01, 0.1, 0.3, 1.5, 3 and 10 mg/kg. The monotherapy dose-escalation portion (N of about 49 patients) of the phase I ivuxolimab trial is reported in the paper. Of the approximately 50 dose-escalation patients, hepatocellular carcinoma was present in some 19, melanoma in about 15, renal cell carcinoma in 9 and head and neck cancer in 9. Patients were allowed to have had prior anti-PD-1, anti-PD-L1 or anti-CTLA-4 therapy, and around 41% of the dose-escalation patients had previously received checkpoint inhibitors. Partial responses were achieved by three dose-escalation patients, of whom one had hepatocellular carcinoma and two had cutaneous melanoma. A male proportion of 70% to 90% and a mean age of approximately 60 years, ranging from roughly 20 to 80, were recorded for the dose-escalation cohort. Peripheral TCRbeta sequencing aimed to test whether ivuxolimab altered TCR sequence diversity and caused clonal T-cell expansion. Beyond this particular receptor, the publication reports: On average, CD8+ T cells showed more expanded clones than CD4+ T cells after ivuxolimab. Antigen specificity was not determined for the clonally expanded peripheral T cells. In the 0.1-3.0 mg/kg groups, partial responders were among the patients with the lowest normalized peripheral clonal expansion, particularly in CD8+ T cells. Low levels of normalized T-cell clonal expansion were also shown by some nonresponding patients. Clonal expansion of both CD4+ and CD8+ blood T cells was observed from baseline to week 6 at doses 0.1 to 3.0 mg/kg.

The germline V gene gives CDR1 as SGHRS and CDR2 as YFSETQ. V loses 0 bases, J loses 0 bases, and the germline ends lie 11 bases apart. The CDR3, from cysteine to phenylalanine, totals 16 residues. Of the read, only the CDR3 DNA is kept; its 48 bases are in frame from base 1. Patients with autoimmune disease history or receiving systemic immunosuppression were excluded from the trial. Peripheral blood for TCR sequencing was collected from all dose cohorts at baseline, on cycle 4 day 1, and on cycle 7 day 1. Samples came from an open-label, multicenter, first-in-human phase I dose-escalation trial of ivuxolimab. Adults with locally advanced or metastatic head and neck squamous cell, hepatocellular, melanoma or renal cell carcinoma were enrolled in the trial. Before TCR sequencing, CD4+ T cells and CD8+ T cells were sorted from peripheral blood as separate populations. For sequencing of the TCRbeta CDR3 region, genomic DNA was extracted from the sorted cells. The immunoSEQ Assay was used for sequencing of TCRbeta CDR3 regions. TCRdb retrieved this table from immuneACCESS and kept in-frame rearrangements only. Not all clones are present; in checked studies, unresolved V genes account for under half, and no reason is known for the remainder. The sample table holds approximately 89,000 clones, of which over 75% were seen once. The ten largest clones take up 2.3% of the sample.

The sequence was collected from an adult with an advanced solid tumor such as melanoma, head and neck, liver or kidney cancer. Material: CD4+ or CD8+ T cells sorted from blood, obtained in a trial of the OX40 agonist ivuxolimab. Rearrangement joined TRBV5-1 to TRBJ2-3; D gene: possibly TRBD1, on 5 matching bases. The nucleotides read TGCGCCAGCAGCTTGGGGGTCAGGGCTAGCACAGATACGCAGTATTTT. It translates to CASSLGVRASTDTQYF.